This is a list of T cell receptor beta chains from one sample in a study of T cell responses to AZD1222 COVID-19 vaccine. Produced via immunoSEQ multiplex PCR; TCRdb's table is partial and in-frame only. Counted here are 110,000 to 150,000 clones, about 86% occurring once; the ten biggest clones make up approximately 3.5%. The sample consisted of peripheral blood, taken on day 0 of AZD1222 vaccination. All receptors derive from an adult in good health. The CDR3 runs from the conserved cysteine through the conserved F or W. Each record gives: clone size, V gene, J gene, D gene, CDR3 protein, CDR3 DNA. A D gene is named only where the DNA matches it firmly. Size tells how often a clone was seen (once, few, many) or the class of an expanded clone, and some rows leave it out.

>.|TRBV28|TRBJ1-1|.
CASSPGQGAFF
TGTGCCAGCAGCCCCGGGCAGGGAGCTTTCTTT
>.|TRBV7-3|TRBJ1-1|.
CASSLGPLGSRGTEAFF
TGTGCCAGCAGCTTAGGACCTCTGGGGAGTCGGGGCACTGAAGCTTTCTTT
>once|TRBV5-4|TRBJ2-7|TRBD2
CASSLHSGRGYEQYF
TGTGCCAGCAGCCTGCATAGCGGGAGAGGCTACGAGCAGTACTTC
>.|TRBV30|TRBJ2-7|.
CASVLRDEQYF
TGTGCCTCGGTATTGAGGGACGAGCAGTACTTC
>.|TRBV5-4|TRBJ1-5|.
CASSLGGVNQPQHF
TGTGCCAGCAGCTTGGGGGGCGTCAATCAGCCCCAGCATTTT
>.|TRBV3-1/TRBV3-2|TRBJ2-7|.
CASSQENYEQYF
TGTGCCAGCAGCCAGGAAAACTACGAGCAGTACTTC
>.|TRBV27|TRBJ2-1|TRBD2
CASSYPGGSSYNEQFF
TGTGCCAGCAGTTACCCTGGCGGGAGCTCCTACAATGAGCAGTTCTTC
>.|TRBV19|TRBJ2-1|TRBD1
CASSTTGQGYNEQFF
TGTGCCAGTAGTACCACGGGACAGGGGTACAATGAGCAGTTCTTC
>once|TRBV27|TRBJ1-5|.
CASSQPTGGVSNQPQHF
TGTGCCAGCAGTCAACCGACAGGTGGCGTTAGCAATCAGCCCCAGCATTTT
>once|TRBV12-3/TRBV12-4|TRBJ1-1|.
CASTLAEGTEAFF
TGTGCCAGCACCCTAGCAGAGGGCACTGAAGCTTTCTTT
>.|TRBV14|TRBJ2-7|.
CASSPTRFYEQYF
TGTGCCAGCAGCCCGACTAGATTCTACGAGCAGTACTTC
>few|TRBV9|TRBJ2-1|.
CASSVGFGSATSYNEQFF
TGTGCCAGCAGCGTAGGTTTCGGTTCGGCGACTAGTTACAATGAGCAGTTCTTC
>.|TRBV19|TRBJ2-2|.
CASSILGANTGELFF
TGTGCCAGTAGTATATTGGGGGCGAACACCGGGGAGCTGTTTTTT
>.|TRBV4-1|TRBJ2-7|.
CASSQDTGQGLAETYEQYF
TGCGCCAGCAGCCAAGATACAGGACAGGGTCTAGCGGAGACTTACGAGCAGTACTTC
>.|TRBV10-3|TRBJ1-1|.
CASRRQALNTEAFF
TGTGCCAGCCGACGACAGGCACTGAACACTGAAGCTTTCTTT
>.|TRBV7-9|TRBJ2-3|.
CASRLNSLADTQYF
TGTGCCAGCAGGTTAAATTCTCTCGCTGATACGCAGTATTTT
>.|TRBV7-2|TRBJ2-1|.
CASSLGLAVGNEQFF
TGTGCCAGCAGCTTAGGGCTAGCCGTCGGCAATGAGCAGTTCTTC
>.|TRBV6-6|TRBJ2-7|.
CASRRQSSYEQYF
TGTGCCAGCAGACGACAGAGCTCCTACGAGCAGTACTTC
>.|TRBV9|TRBJ2-7|.
CASSETGHDEQYF
TGTGCCAGCAGCGAAACGGGACACGACGAGCAGTACTTC
>.|TRBV12-3/TRBV12-4|TRBJ2-7|TRBD1
CASSPQGAGEQYF
TGTGCCAGCAGTCCTCAGGGGGCAGGCGAGCAGTACTTC
>.|TRBV28|TRBJ2-7|TRBD2
CASSPSGGDTYEQYF
TGTGCCAGCAGTCCCTCGGGAGGAGACACCTACGAGCAGTACTTC
>.|TRBV29-1|TRBJ2-1|.
CSVDERGRDEQFF
TGCAGCGTTGACGAGCGAGGGCGGGATGAGCAGTTCTTC
>.|TRBV9|TRBJ1-6|.
CASSVGGADSPLHF
TGTGCCAGCAGCGTAGGGGGCGCAGATTCACCCCTCCACTTT
>.|TRBV4-1|TRBJ1-2|TRBD1
CASSQEGTGAYGYTF
TGCGCCAGCAGCCAAGAGGGGACAGGGGCTTATGGCTACACCTTC
>.|TRBV18|TRBJ2-5|TRBD1
CASSRTGVLETQYF
TGTGCCAGCTCACGGACAGGGGTTTTGGAGACCCAGTACTTC
>.|TRBV4-1|TRBJ1-2|.
CASSHPAEGLYGYTF
TGCGCCAGCAGCCATCCCGCGGAGGGTCTCTATGGCTACACCTTC
>.|TRBV7-9|TRBJ2-7|TRBD1
CASSLADRGRQYF
TGTGCCAGCAGCTTAGCTGACAGGGGTAGGCAGTACTTC
>few|TRBV28|TRBJ1-2|.
CASSLGGTLGYTF
TGTGCCAGCAGTTTAGGCGGGACCTTAGGCTACACCTTC
>.|TRBV5-1|TRBJ1-1|.
CASSLVGETEAFF
TGCGCCAGCAGCTTGGTTGGGGAAACTGAAGCTTTCTTT
>.|TRBV12-5|TRBJ1-2|.
CASGSGTLRQDYGYTF
TGTGCTAGTGGATCTGGTACCCTCCGACAGGACTATGGCTACACCTTC
>.|TRBV12-3/TRBV12-4|TRBJ1-1|.
CASSLEGYFEAFF
TGTGCCAGCAGTTTAGAGGGTTACTTTGAAGCTTTCTTT
>.|TRBV9|TRBJ2-1|.
CASSLKENEQFF
TGTGCCAGCAGCCTAAAAGAAAATGAGCAGTTCTTC
>.|TRBV6-2/TRBV6-3|TRBJ2-4|.
CASTPDAKNIQYF
TGTGCCAGCACCCCGGACGCAAAAAACATTCAGTACTTC
>.|TRBV9|TRBJ2-3|TRBD2
CASSVGPQTSGSTDTQYF
TGTGCCAGCAGCGTAGGCCCCCAGACTAGCGGCAGCACAGATACGCAGTATTTT
>once|TRBV28|TRBJ2-4|TRBD2
CASRRTSLPPNIQYF
TGTGCCAGCAGAAGGACTAGCCTCCCTCCTAACATTCAGTACTTC
>.|TRBV11-2|TRBJ2-7|.
CASSLVGYEQYF
TGTGCCAGCAGCTTAGTGGGCTACGAGCAGTACTTC
>once|TRBV19|TRBJ1-2|TRBD1
CASSVDRGHGYTF
TGTGCCAGTAGTGTGGACAGGGGGCATGGCTACACCTTC
>.|TRBV6-2/TRBV6-3|TRBJ1-6|.
CASSYAPGRSNSPLHF
TGTGCCAGCAGTTACGCCCCCGGTAGAAGTAATTCACCCCTCCACTTT
>.|TRBV7-3|TRBJ1-1|.
CASSPVGGDEAFF
TGTGCCAGCAGCCCCGTCGGGGGTGATGAAGCTTTCTTT
>once|TRBV4-3|TRBJ2-1|TRBD1
CASSSGQGASEQFF
TGCGCCAGCAGCTCTGGACAGGGGGCATCTGAGCAGTTCTTC
>once|TRBV10-3|TRBJ2-7|.
CAIRPSLFLYEQYF
TGTGCCATCAGGCCCTCCTTGTTCCTCTACGAGCAGTACTTC
>.|TRBV5-1|TRBJ2-5|TRBD2
CASSFLAGAGETQYF
TGCGCCAGCAGCTTCTTAGCGGGAGCGGGAGAGACCCAGTACTTC
>.|TRBV27|TRBJ1-6|.
CASSLSPTGGNSPLHF
TGTGCCAGCAGTTTATCTCCCACGGGCGGAAATTCACCCCTCCACTTT
>.|TRBV20-1|TRBJ1-4|TRBD1
CSASNRGLSTNEKLFF
TGCAGTGCTAGTAACAGGGGGCTGTCAACTAATGAAAAACTGTTTTTT
>.|TRBV7-2|TRBJ2-7|TRBD2
CASSETSGIVHEQYF
TGTGCCAGCAGCGAGACTAGCGGGATTGTCCACGAGCAGTACTTC